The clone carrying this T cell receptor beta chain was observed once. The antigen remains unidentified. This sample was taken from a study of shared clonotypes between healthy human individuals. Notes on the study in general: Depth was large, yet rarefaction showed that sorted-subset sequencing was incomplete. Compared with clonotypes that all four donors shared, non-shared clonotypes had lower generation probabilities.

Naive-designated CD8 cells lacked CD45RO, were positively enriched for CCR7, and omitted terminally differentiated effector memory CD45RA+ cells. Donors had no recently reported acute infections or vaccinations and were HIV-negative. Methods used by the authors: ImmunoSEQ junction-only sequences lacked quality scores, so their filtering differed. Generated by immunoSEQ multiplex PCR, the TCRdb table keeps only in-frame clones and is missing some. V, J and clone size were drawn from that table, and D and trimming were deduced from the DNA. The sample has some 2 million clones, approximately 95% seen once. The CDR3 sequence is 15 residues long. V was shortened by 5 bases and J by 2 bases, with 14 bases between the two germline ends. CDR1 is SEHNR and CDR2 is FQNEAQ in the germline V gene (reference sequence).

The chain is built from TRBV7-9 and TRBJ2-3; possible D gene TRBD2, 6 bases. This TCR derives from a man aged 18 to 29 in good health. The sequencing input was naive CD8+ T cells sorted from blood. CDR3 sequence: CASSPLGGTTDTQYF. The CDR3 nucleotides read TGTGCCAGCAGCCCCCTGGGCGGGACCACAGATACGCAGTATTTT.